Detailed here is one T cell receptor beta chain. In assigning cohorts, the study relied on participant-reported clinical history. The data stem from a study of blood T cell repertoires in COVID-19. Study-level background: The United States, Italy and Spain provided the acute and convalescent COVID-19 samples.

Data came from immunoSEQ multiplex PCR; TCRdb stores just in-frame clones and leaves some out. The table lists about 330,000 clones, about 89% of them singletons, with about 5.4% in the top ten. The origin of this receptor is a woman aged 25 to 39 who had recovered from COVID-19. The sequenced material came from PBMCs or T cells enriched from blood (not recorded which).

CDR3 sequence (DNA): TGTGCCATCAGTGACCGCCAGAACTACGAGCAGTACTTC. It specifies CAISDRQNYEQYF. The rearrangement joins TRBV10-3 to TRBJ2-7, with D unclear. This CDR3 contains 13 residues. Trimming shortened V by 3 bases and J by 3 bases, and 9 bases separated the two germline ends. Germline loops: CDR1 ENHRY, CDR2 SYGVKD.